These T cell receptor beta chains were read from a single sample in a study of neurological immune-mediated disorders. TCRdb re-analysed the 5' RACE reads in MiXCR, keeping a single row per CDR3 protein. The table has 77,000 or so distinct CDR3 sequences, around a tenth seen once. The sequenced sample was PBMCs. The receptors derive from a man aged 45-60 years in good health. CDR3s include the opening cysteine and the closing phenylalanine or tryptophan. Each record gives: D gene, clone size, J gene, V gene, CDR3 protein, CDR3 DNA. A D gene is named only where the DNA matches it firmly. Rows give clone size only sometimes, using once, few, many, or a class for an expanded clone.

D: .
size: .
J: TRBJ1-2
V: TRBV12-3/TRBV12-4
CDR3: CVSGAFGYTF
DNA: TGTGTCAGCGGGGCATTTGGCTACACCTTC

D: TRBD2
size: many
J: TRBJ2-5
V: TRBV2
CDR3: CASRPIAGGRETQYF
DNA: TGTGCCAGCAGACCCATAGCGGGGGGGCGAGAGACCCAGTACTTC

D: TRBD1
size: many
J: TRBJ1-1
V: TRBV20-1
CDR3: CRGQGGTEAFF
DNA: TGCAGGGGACAGGGGGGCACTGAAGCTTTCTTT

D: .
size: few
J: TRBJ1-1
V: TRBV11-2
CDR3: CASSRLASYEAFF
DNA: TGTGCCAGCAGCCGTCTAGCTTCTTATGAAGCTTTCTTT

D: .
size: many
J: TRBJ2-5
V: TRBV12-3/TRBV12-4
CDR3: CASSPVGLEKTQYF
DNA: TGTGCCAGCAGTCCCGTTGGACTTGAGAAGACCCAGTACTTC

D: .
size: .
J: TRBJ2-3
V: TRBV7-3
CDR3: CASSSSGSADTQYF
DNA: TGTGCCAGCAGCTCCTCCGGGTCCGCAGATACGCAGTATTTT

D: .
size: many
J: TRBJ1-3
V: TRBV10-3
CDR3: CATETEYLSGNTIYF
DNA: TGTGCCACTGAGACAGAATACCTCTCTGGAAACACCATATATTTT

D: .
size: many
J: TRBJ2-7
V: TRBV6-2/TRBV6-3
CDR3: CASSYDASRGPEQYF
DNA: TGTGCCAGCAGTTACGATGCATCACGAGGGCCAGAGCAGTACTTC

D: .
size: many
J: TRBJ2-3
V: TRBV7-2
CDR3: CASSTGLSDTQYF
DNA: TGTGCCAGCAGCACGGGACTCTCAGATACGCAGTATTTT

D: .
size: many
J: TRBJ2-1
V: TRBV10-3
CDR3: CAIQMDEYNEQFF
DNA: TGTGCCATCCAAATGGACGAGTACAATGAGCAGTTCTTC

D: .
size: many
J: TRBJ2-7
V: TRBV6-6
CDR3: CASSYSGTGGYEQYF
DNA: TGTGCCAGCAGTTACTCGGGTACCGGAGGGTACGAGCAGTACTTC

D: .
size: .
J: TRBJ1-2
V: TRBV18
CDR3: CASSLPGFPPDDNYGYTF
DNA: TGTGCCAGCTCACTCCCGGGATTCCCCCCCGATGACAACTATGGCTACACCTTC

D: TRBD1
size: many
J: TRBJ2-3
V: TRBV20-1
CDR3: CSAAGTGSSDTQYF
DNA: TGCAGTGCTGCCGGGACAGGGTCGTCAGATACGCAGTATTTT

D: .
size: many
J: TRBJ2-7
V: TRBV20-1
CDR3: CSARGSSPLEQYF
DNA: TGCAGTGCTAGGGGGTCCTCCCCACTCGAGCAGTACTTC

D: .
size: many
J: TRBJ1-5
V: TRBV12-3/TRBV12-4
CDR3: CASSLASHGNQPQHF
DNA: TGTGCCAGCAGTTTAGCTTCCCATGGGAATCAGCCCCAGCATTTT

D: .
size: many
J: TRBJ2-5
V: TRBV5-1
CDR3: CASNLLETQYF
DNA: TGCGCCAGCAACCTTCTTGAGACCCAGTACTTC

D: .
size: many
J: TRBJ2-7
V: TRBV28
CDR3: CASSSGSVNAYEQYF
DNA: TGTGCCAGCAGTTCCGGGAGTGTAAACGCCTACGAGCAGTACTTC

D: TRBD1
size: many
J: TRBJ2-7
V: TRBV20-1
CDR3: CSADGTGGIDEQYF
DNA: TGCAGTGCTGACGGGACAGGGGGCATCGACGAGCAGTACTTC

D: TRBD2
size: many
J: TRBJ2-1
V: TRBV5-1
CDR3: CASSFSSGSPGDEQFF
DNA: TGCGCCAGCAGCTTTAGTAGCGGGAGCCCTGGGGATGAGCAGTTCTTC

D: TRBD2
size: many
J: TRBJ2-2
V: TRBV12-3/TRBV12-4
CDR3: CASSLTEREGTGELFF
DNA: TGTGCCAGCAGTTTAACAGAGCGGGAGGGCACCGGGGAGCTGTTTTTT

D: .
size: many
J: TRBJ1-3
V: TRBV4-2
CDR3: CASSQSQSSGNTIYF
DNA: TGTGCCAGCAGCCAATCTCAGAGCTCTGGAAACACCATATATTTT

D: TRBD2
size: many
J: TRBJ2-7
V: TRBV12-3/TRBV12-4
CDR3: CASSPTSGRVEQYF
DNA: TGTGCCAGCAGCCCGACTAGCGGGAGGGTCGAGCAGTACTTC

D: TRBD2
size: many
J: TRBJ2-1
V: TRBV28
CDR3: CASSRRTSFHEQFF
DNA: TGTGCCAGCAGTCGCCGGACTAGCTTCCATGAGCAGTTCTTC

D: .
size: many
J: TRBJ2-3
V: TRBV11-2
CDR3: CASSLVQSSTDTQYF
DNA: TGTGCCAGCAGCTTAGTTCAATCTAGCACAGATACGCAGTATTTT

D: .
size: many
J: TRBJ1-1
V: TRBV29-1
CDR3: CSVVGRAEAFF
DNA: TGCAGCGTCGTAGGCCGGGCCGAAGCTTTCTTT

D: .
size: many
J: TRBJ2-2
V: TRBV7-9
CDR3: CASTKSQNTGELFF
DNA: TGTGCCAGCACCAAATCACAGAACACCGGGGAGCTGTTTTTT

D: .
size: many
J: TRBJ1-4
V: TRBV3-1
CDR3: CASRAGGVEKLFF
DNA: TGTGCCAGCAGGGCAGGAGGTGTGGAAAAACTGTTTTTT

D: .
size: many
J: TRBJ2-1
V: TRBV12-3/TRBV12-4
CDR3: CASTPSDRSSYNEQFF
DNA: TGTGCCAGCACTCCTTCAGACAGGAGCTCCTACAATGAGCAGTTCTTC

D: .
size: once
J: TRBJ2-7
V: TRBV30
CDR3: CAWSKLAWGPREQYF
DNA: TGTGCCTGGAGTAAGCTAGCGTGGGGGCCCCGCGAGCAGTACTTC

D: TRBD1
size: many
J: TRBJ2-5
V: TRBV5-1
CDR3: CASRDRGQETQYF
DNA: TGCGCCAGCAGGGACAGGGGCCAAGAGACCCAGTACTTC

D: .
size: many
J: TRBJ2-6
V: TRBV7-2
CDR3: CASSLGSWGLVHSGANVLTF
DNA: TGTGCCAGCAGCTTAGGGTCTTGGGGGCTCGTCCACTCTGGGGCCAACGTCCTGACTTTC